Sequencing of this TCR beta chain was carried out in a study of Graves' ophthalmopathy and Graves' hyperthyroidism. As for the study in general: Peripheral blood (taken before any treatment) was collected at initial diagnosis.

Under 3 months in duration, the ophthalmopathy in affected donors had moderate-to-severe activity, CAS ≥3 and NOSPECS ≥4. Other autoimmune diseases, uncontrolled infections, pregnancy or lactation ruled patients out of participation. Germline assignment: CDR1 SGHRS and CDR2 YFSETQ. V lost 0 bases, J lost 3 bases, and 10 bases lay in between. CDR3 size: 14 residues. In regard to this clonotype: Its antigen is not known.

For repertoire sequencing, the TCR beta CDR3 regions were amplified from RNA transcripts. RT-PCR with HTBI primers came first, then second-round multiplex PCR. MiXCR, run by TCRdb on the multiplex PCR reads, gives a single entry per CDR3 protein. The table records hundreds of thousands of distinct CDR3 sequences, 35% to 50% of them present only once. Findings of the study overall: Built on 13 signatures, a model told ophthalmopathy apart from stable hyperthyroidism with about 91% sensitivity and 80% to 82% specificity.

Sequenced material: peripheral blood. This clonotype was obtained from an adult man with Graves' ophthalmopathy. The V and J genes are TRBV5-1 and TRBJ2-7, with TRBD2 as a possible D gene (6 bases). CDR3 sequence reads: CASSLGTTIYEQYF. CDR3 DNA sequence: TGCGCCAGCAGCTTGGGGACTACGATCTACGAGCAGTACTTC.